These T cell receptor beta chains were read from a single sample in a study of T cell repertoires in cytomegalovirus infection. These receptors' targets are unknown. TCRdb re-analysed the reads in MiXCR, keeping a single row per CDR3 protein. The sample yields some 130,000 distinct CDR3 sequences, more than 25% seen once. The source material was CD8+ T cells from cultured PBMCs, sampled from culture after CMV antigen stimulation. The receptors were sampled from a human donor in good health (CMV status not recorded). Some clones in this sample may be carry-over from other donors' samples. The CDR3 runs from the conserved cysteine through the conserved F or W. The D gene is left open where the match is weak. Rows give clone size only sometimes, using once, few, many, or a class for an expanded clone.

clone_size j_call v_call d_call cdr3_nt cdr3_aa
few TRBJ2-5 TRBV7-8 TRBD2 TGTGCCAGCAGCTTTTGGACTAGCGGGGTCCTGGAGACCCAGTACTTC CASSFWTSGVLETQYF
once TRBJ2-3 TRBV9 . TGTGCCAGCAGCCCCCATCGGGTGGATTTT CASSPHRVDF
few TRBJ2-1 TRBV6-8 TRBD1 TGTGCCAGCAGTTTCGCCGGTTTGGACAGGGGAATGGATGAGCAGTTCTTC CASSFAGLDRGMDEQFF
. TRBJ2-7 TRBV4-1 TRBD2 TGCGCCAGCAGCCAAGATGCGGGGGGGATCTACGAGCAGTACTTC CASSQDAGGIYEQYF
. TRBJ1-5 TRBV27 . TGTGCCAGCAGTTTAAACTGGGGGCTCCGCAATCAGCCCCAGCATTTT CASSLNWGLRNQPQHF
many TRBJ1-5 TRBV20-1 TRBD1 TGCAGTGCTAGAGAGACAGGGGTGGACGATCAGCCCCAGCATTTT CSARETGVDDQPQHF
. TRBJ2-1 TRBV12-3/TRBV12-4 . TGTGCCAGCAGTTCACAGTACAATGAGCAGTTCTTC CASSSQYNEQFF
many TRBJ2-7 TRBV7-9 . TGTGCCAGCAGCGGAGCGAGACCAGGGGGGGCGTCCGAACAAATAGCCTACGAGCAGTACTTC CASSGARPGGASEQIAYEQYF
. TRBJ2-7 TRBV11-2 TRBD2 TGTGCCAGCAGCCTACTTGGGGGGGTCTACGAGCAGTACTTC CASSLLGGVYEQYF
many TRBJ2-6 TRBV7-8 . TGTGCCAGCAGCTTAAGGGGACAAGGCTCTGGGGCCAACGTCCTGACTTTC CASSLRGQGSGANVLTF
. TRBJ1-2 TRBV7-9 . TGTGCCAGCAGCTTAGTCGAATTGCCCCAAGGCTACACCTTC CASSLVELPQGYTF
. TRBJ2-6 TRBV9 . TGTGCCAGTGGGGGCTCTGGGGCCAACGTCCTGACTTTC CASGGSGANVLTF
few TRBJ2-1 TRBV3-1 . TGTGCCAGCAGCCAAGATGGATGGTTTGGAGAAGCAAGGAGTGGTAATGAGCAGTTCTTC CASSQDGWFGEARSGNEQFF
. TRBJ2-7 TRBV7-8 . TGTGCCAGCAGCGCCGGAGCAATGGGAAGTTTCTACTACGAGCAGTACTTC CASSAGAMGSFYYEQYF
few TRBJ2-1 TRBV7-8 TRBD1 TGTGCCAGCAGCTTCCGGACAGGGGGAAATGAGCAGTTCTTC CASSFRTGGNEQFF
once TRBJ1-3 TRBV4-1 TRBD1 TGCGCCAGCAGCCAAGAGCCCCCGACAGGGGCGGCTGGAAACACCATATATTTT CASSQEPPTGAAGNTIYF
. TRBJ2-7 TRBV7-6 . TGTGCCAGCAGCGGGATCGGGGGGCCGAACGAGCAGTACTTC CASSGIGGPNEQYF
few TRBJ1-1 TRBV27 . TGTGCCAGCAGTCATCAGGGAGCGGGCACTGAAGCTTTCTTT CASSHQGAGTEAFF